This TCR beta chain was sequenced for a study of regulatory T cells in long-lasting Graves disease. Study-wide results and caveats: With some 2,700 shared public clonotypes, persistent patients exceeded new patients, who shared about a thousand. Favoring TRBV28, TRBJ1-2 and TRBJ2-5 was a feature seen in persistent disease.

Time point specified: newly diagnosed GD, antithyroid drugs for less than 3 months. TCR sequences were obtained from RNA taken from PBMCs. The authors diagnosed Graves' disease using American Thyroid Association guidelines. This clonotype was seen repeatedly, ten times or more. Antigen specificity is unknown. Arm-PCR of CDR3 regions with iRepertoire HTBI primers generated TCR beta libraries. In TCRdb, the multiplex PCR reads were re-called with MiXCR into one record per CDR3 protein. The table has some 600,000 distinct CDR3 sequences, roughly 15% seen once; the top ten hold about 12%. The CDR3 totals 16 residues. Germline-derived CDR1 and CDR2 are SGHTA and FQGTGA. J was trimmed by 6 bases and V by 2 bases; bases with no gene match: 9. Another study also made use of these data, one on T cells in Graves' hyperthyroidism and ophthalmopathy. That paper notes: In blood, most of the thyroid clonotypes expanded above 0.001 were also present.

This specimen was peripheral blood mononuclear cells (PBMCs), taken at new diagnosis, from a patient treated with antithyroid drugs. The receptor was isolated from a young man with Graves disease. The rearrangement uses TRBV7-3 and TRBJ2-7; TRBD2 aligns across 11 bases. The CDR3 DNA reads TGTGCCAGCAGCTTAGGACTAGCGGGCTCAGAAGCCGAGCAGTACTTC. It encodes CASSLGLAGSEAEQYF.